This TCR beta chain was retrieved from a study of T cell responses to AZD1222 COVID-19 vaccine. The method was immunoSEQ multiplex PCR; TCRdb's version includes in-frame clones alone and lacks a portion of them. The sample consists of around 150,000 clones, roughly 90% of them appearing once. CDR1 and CDR2 (germline): MGHRA, YSYEKL. The CDR3 consists of 18 residues. V shed 1 base, J shed 4 bases, and the junction held 15 bases outside the gene matches. V usage is TRBV4-1 and J usage is TRBJ1-2, with TRBD1 matching 7 bases. This clonotype was obtained from an adult in good health. The sample was peripheral blood, taken on day 0 of AZD1222 vaccination. The CDR3 region has the DNA TGCGCCAGCAGCCAAGCCCGCCCTGGGGGGACAGCTCTCTATGGCTACACCTTC. It encodes CASSQARPGGTALYGYTF.